Following are 18 T cell receptor beta chains from one sample sequenced in a study of blood T cell repertoires in COVID-19. TCRdb's table, derived via immunoSEQ multiplex PCR, lists solely in-frame clones and lacks some. The sample has 210,000 or so clones, about 88% seen once. Sequenced: peripheral blood. All receptors come from a man aged 35-49 years with active or convalescent COVID-19.

The chain carries TRBV5-1 and TRBJ2-2; a weak D match, TRBD1 (6 bases). CDR1 and CDR2 (germline): SGHRS, YFSETQ. The CDR3 loop spans 16 amino acids. V was trimmed by 1 base and J by 0 bases, leaving 10 bases between them. The CDR3 DNA sequence: TGCGCCAGCAGCTTGAGGGGGAACGCGAACACCGGGGAGCTGTTTTTT. It is translated as CASSLRGNANTGELFF. The variable domain in full, completed from reference TRBV5-1 and TRBJ2-2, reads KAGVTQTPRYLIKTRGQQVTLSCSPISGHRSVSWYQQTPGQGLQFLFEYFSETQRNKGNFPGRFSGRQFSNSRSEMNVSTLELGDSALYLCASSLRGNANTGELFFGEGSRLTVL.

The chain employs TRBV5-5 and TRBJ1-4; D is perhaps TRBD1 (6 bases). This CDR3 spans 15 amino acids. CDR1 and CDR2 (germline): SGHKS, YYEKEE (reference sequence). V shed 2 bases and J shed 4 bases, with 12 bases lying between them. CDR3 in DNA: TGTGCCAGCAGCTTAGACAGGTGGATTAATGAAAAACTGTTTTTT. It yields the protein CASSLDRWINEKLFF.

The chain couples TRBV28 to TRBJ1-6; no reliable D call. The germline CDR1 and CDR2 sequences are MDHEN and SYDVKM. The CDR3 totals 15 residues. V lost 5 bases and J 7 bases, leaving 15 bases between the germline ends. CDR3 sequence: CASSRTHLQNSPLHF. CDR3 coding DNA: TGTGCCAGCAGTCGAACACACCTCCAGAATTCACCCCTCCACTTT.

The DNA of the CDR3 is TGCGCCAGCAGAGTAGGGACAAGCGAATCCTCCTATAATTCACCCCTCCACTTT. Amino acids: CASRVGTSESSYNSPLHF. J is TRBJ1-6 and V is TRBV5-1; possible D gene TRBD1, 6 bases. Per the germline V gene, CDR1 is SGHRS and CDR2 is YFSETQ. V gave up 5 bases and J gave up 0 bases, with 18 bases separating them. This CDR3 has 18 amino acids.

The chain employs TRBV5-1 and TRBJ2-7; perhaps TRBD1 as D (6 bases). CDR3 length: 14 amino acids. From germline, CDR1 is SGHRS and CDR2 YFSETQ. The germline V and J ends were trimmed by 0 bases and 2 bases, with 9 bases remaining between them. CDR3 nucleotides: TGCGCCAGCAGCTTGGACAGGGCCACCTACGAGCAGTACTTC. Translation: CASSLDRATYEQYF. Full variable domain (rest looked up from reference TRBV5-1 and TRBJ2-7): KAGVTQTPRYLIKTRGQQVTLSCSPISGHRSVSWYQQTPGQGLQFLFEYFSETQRNKGNFPGRFSGRQFSNSRSEMNVSTLELGDSALYLCASSLDRATYEQYFGPGTRLTVT.

The gene calls are TRBV30 and TRBJ2-7; TRBD2 matches 7 bases. After removal of 2 bases from V and 1 base from J, the junction contained 17 bases not matched to a gene. CDR1 and CDR2 from the germline V gene are GTSNPN and SVGIG (reference sequence). This CDR3 is built from 18 residues. CDR3 sequence reads: CAWSRVLSGRGLSYEQYF. The CDR3 nucleotides are TGTGCCTGGAGTAGGGTCCTTAGTGGGAGGGGTCTATCCTACGAGCAGTACTTC.

The rearrangement joins TRBV28 to TRBJ2-3; TRBD1 might be the D (6 bases). The CDR3 totals 12 residues. Between the trimmed V and J ends, which lost 10 bases and 4 bases, there was a span of 12 bases. Germline values: CDR1 MDHEN, CDR2 SYDVKM. The CDR3 region is CATRTGSDTQYF. CDR3 sequence (DNA): TGTGCCACCCGAACAGGGTCAGATACGCAGTATTTT.

The chain uses TRBV24-1 and TRBJ2-1, with D hard to call. Per the germline V gene, CDR1 is KGHDR and CDR2 is SFDVKD. Between the trimmed V and J ends, which lost 0 bases and 6 bases, there was a span of 14 bases. The CDR3 contains 16 residues. The CDR3 DNA follows: TGTGCCACCAGTGATTTGGGTAGGAGCTACCTCAATGAGCAGTTCTTC. This encodes CATSDLGRSYLNEQFF.

This chain uses TRBV27 with TRBJ1-1, with no clear D. The CDR3 consists of 14 residues. Trimming took 3 bases from V and 1 from J, leaving 9 bases between them. Germline CDR1 and CDR2: MNHEY and SMNVEV (reference sequence). Written as DNA, the CDR3 is TGTGCCAGCAGTTTTGTTGGCGGGAACACTGAAGCTTTCTTT. This sequence encodes CASSFVGGNTEAFF.

The chain carries TRBV29-1 and TRBJ2-7; 7 bases align to TRBD1. V shed 6 bases and J 4 bases; nucleotides not matched to a gene: 9. Germline V gene data show CDR1 as SQVTM and CDR2 as ANQGSEA. The CDR3 loop spans 13 amino acids. The CDR3 loop reads CSVAGTVTYEQYF. CDR3 bases: TGCAGCGTCGCCGGGACAGTTACTTACGAGCAGTACTTC.

The rearrangement joins TRBV14 to TRBJ2-1; D gene unclear. V was trimmed by 0 bases and J by 2 bases, leaving 8 bases between them. The CDR3 contains 15 residues. CDR1 and CDR2 from the germline V gene are SGHDN and FVKESK. DNA of the CDR3: TGTGCCAGCAGCCAAGACCCCCAGGCCTACAATGAGCAGTTCTTC. Protein product: CASSQDPQAYNEQFF.

The chain has TRBV27 and TRBJ2-7; 12 bases line up with TRBD2. Germline V gene lookup returns CDR1 MNHEY and CDR2 SMNVEV (reference sequence). This CDR3 spans 15 amino acids. The V and J ends lost 8 bases and 2 bases, in that order; junction bases with no gene match: 7. Written as DNA, the CDR3 is TGTGCCAGCCGCACGGCTAGCGGGGGGGCCTACGAGCAGTACTTC. Translating it yields CASRTASGGAYEQYF.

The chain employs TRBV11-2 and TRBJ1-1; D is undetermined. Deletions cut 7 bases from V and 2 bases from J, with 17 bases between. The CDR3 length is 15 residues. CDR1 SGHAT and CDR2 FQNNGV come from the germline V gene. The CDR3 nucleotides read TGTGCCAGCACCTTCTTGGCAGGCTCTAACACTGAAGCTTTCTTT. Protein: CASTFLAGSNTEAFF. Full variable domain (rest looked up from reference TRBV11-2 and TRBJ1-1): EAGVAQSPRYKIIEKRQSVAFWCNPISGHATLYWYQQILGQGPKLLIQFQNNGVVDDSQLPKDRFSAERLKGVDSTLKIQPAKLEDSAVYLCASTFLAGSNTEAFFGQGTRLTVV.

This clone was detected once. The chain combines TRBV4-1 with TRBJ1-4, with 9 bases identical to TRBD1. Per germline, CDR1 MGHRA and CDR2 YSYEKL. V shed 3 bases, J shed 9 bases, and the junction held 8 bases outside the gene matches. This CDR3 is 15 amino acids long. The chain's CDR3 is CASSQPRDRVKKLFF. The CDR3 nucleotides are TGCGCCAGCAGCCAGCCCCGGGACAGGGTAAAAAAACTGTTTTTT.

The chain has TRBV7-9 and TRBJ2-7, with 9 bases fitting TRBD1. V was pared by 2 bases and J by 5 bases, with 7 bases of the junction left unmatched. Germline V gene data show CDR1 as SEHNR and CDR2 as FQNEAQ (reference sequence). This CDR3 comprises 15 residues. The CDR3 DNA reads as TGTGCCAGCAGCTTATCCATGACAGGGGGACACGAGCAGTACTTC. Encoded protein: CASSLSMTGGHEQYF. Full variable domain (remainder filled in from reference TRBV7-9 and TRBJ2-7): DTGVSQNPRHKITKRGQNVTFRCDPISEHNRLYWYRQTLGQGPEFLTYFQNEAQLEKSRLLSDRFSAERPKGSFSTLEIQRTEQGDSAMYLCASSLSMTGGHEQYFGPGTRLTVT.

V and J are TRBV9 and TRBJ1-2, with D unclear. The germline V and J ends were trimmed by 0 bases and 6 bases, with 15 bases remaining between them. CDR1 and CDR2 (germline): SGDLS, YYNGEE. CDR3 length: 15 residues. The CDR3: CASSVGRRREDGYTF. As DNA, the CDR3 is TGTGCCAGCAGCGTAGGAAGGAGGAGGGAGGATGGCTACACCTTC.

The rearrangement joins TRBV28 to TRBJ1-2; D call uncertain. The CDR3 loop spans 16 amino acids. V lost 3 bases and J lost 7, with 21 bases in between. CDR1 is MDHEN and CDR2 is SYDVKM in the germline V gene. In nucleotides, the CDR3 is TGTGCCAGCAGTTTCTTTGAGGGCAGCCAAGGGTTTGGCTACACCTTC. This gives the protein CASSFFEGSQGFGYTF.

CDR3 sequence (DNA): TGTGCCAGCAGCCAAGGTCGGGTTGACACTGAAGCTTTCTTT. Protein sequence: CASSQGRVDTEAFF. The rearrangement uses TRBV14 and TRBJ1-1; no reliable D call. Germline V gene lookup returns CDR1 SGHDN and CDR2 FVKESK. This CDR3 contains 14 residues. Trimming stripped 1 base from V and 3 bases from J, with 9 bases between.